Presented here are 18 T cell receptor beta chains from one specimen sequenced in a study of blood T cell repertoires in COVID-19. Sequencing used immunoSEQ multiplex PCR; TCRdb keeps in-frame clones, though not all of them. This sample yields under 300,000 clones, of which around 83% are seen a single time; around 11% belongs to the top ten. The sample consisted of peripheral blood. Receptors originate from an older woman with active or convalescent COVID-19.

The rearrangement links TRBV5-4 to TRBJ2-2; no clear D. CDR3 length: 16 residues. Per the germline V gene, CDR1 is SGHNT and CDR2 is YYREEE (reference sequence). V was cut by 3 bases and J by 3 bases, with 15 bases left in between. The chain's CDR3 is CASSSHPAVDTGELFF. The CDR3 DNA reads as TGTGCCAGCAGCTCCCACCCGGCGGTGGACACCGGGGAGCTGTTTTTT. Complete variable domain (other parts from reference TRBV5-4 and TRBJ2-2): ETGVTQSPTHLIKTRGQQVTLRCSSQSGHNTVSWYQQALGQGPQFIFQYYREEENGRGNFPPRFSGLQFPNYSSELNVNALELDDSALYLCASSSHPAVDTGELFFGEGSRLTVL.

The chain has TRBV6-6 and TRBJ1-3, with D hard to call. CDR3 length: 15 residues. Per the germline V gene, CDR1 is MNHNY and CDR2 is SVGAGI (reference sequence). Trimming stripped 3 bases from V and 4 bases from J, with 13 bases between. CDR3 coding DNA: TGTGCCAGCAGTTATCCGGGGAGTACCGGAAACACCATATATTTT. It specifies CASSYPGSTGNTIYF.

In regard to this clone: This same CDR3 is encoded by further DNA sequences in the sample. CDR3 residues: CSASGTANSPLHF. The CDR3 region has the DNA TGCAGTGCTAGTGGGACAGCCAATTCACCCCTCCACTTT. The chain combines TRBV20-1 with TRBJ1-6; 7 bases align to TRBD1. J lost 7 bases, V lost 3 bases, and 3 bases had no gene match. Germline CDR1 DFQATT, CDR2 SNEGSKA (reference sequence). This CDR3 is built from 13 residues.

The V gene is TRBV6-2 or TRBV6-3, the J gene TRBJ1-5, with 8 bases lining up with TRBD1. The CDR3 has 15 amino acids. The germline CDR1 and CDR2 sequences are MNHEY and SVGEGT. V dropped 6 bases and J dropped 4; count of bases not matched to a gene: 8. As DNA, the CDR3 is TGTGCCAGCAGCTTTGGACAGGGACTGAATCAGCCCCAGCATTTT. Residues: CASSFGQGLNQPQHF.

This clone has just one count. CDR3 DNA: TGTGCCAGCAGCGCCAGCGGGGGGGAAAGCTCCTACGAGCAGTACTTC. Translation gives CASSASGGESSYEQYF. The chain carries TRBV7-2 and TRBJ2-7, with 10 bases lining up with TRBD2. Germline CDR1 is SGHTA and CDR2 is FQGNSA. J lost 0 bases, V lost 5 bases, and 7 bases had no gene match. There are 16 residues in the CDR3.

CDR3 DNA sequence: TGCGCCAGCAGCCAAGCCCTGGCGGGGATCTCTAACTATGGCTACACCTTC. The encoded protein is CASSQALAGISNYGYTF. The chain recombines TRBV4-3 with TRBJ1-2; D remains unclear. V lost 1 base to trimming and J lost 0 bases, with 15 bases between them. This CDR3 has 17 residues. Germline CDR1 is LGHNA and CDR2 is YSLEER.

This clone was counted a single time. The V call is TRBV11-2, the J call TRBJ1-2; D is ambiguous. V gave up 5 bases and J gave up 4 bases, with 14 bases separating them. The CDR3 loop spans 14 amino acids. The germline V gene has CDR1 SGHAT and CDR2 FQNNGV. The CDR3 sequence is CASSPQRATYGYTF. CDR3 coding DNA: TGTGCCAGCAGCCCCCAGCGGGCTACCTATGGCTACACCTTC.

This CDR3 reads CASSFFPQGYEQYF. The DNA of the CDR3 is TGCGCCAGCAGCTTTTTCCCCCAGGGCTACGAGCAGTACTTC. This chain joins TRBV5-1 and TRBJ2-7; tentative D call: TRBD1 (5 bases). From germline, CDR1 is SGHRS and CDR2 YFSETQ. This CDR3 is 14 amino acids long. Trimming pared 2 bases from V and 3 bases from J, leaving 12 bases between.

This clone showed up just once. The rearrangement joins TRBV5-4 to TRBJ1-6, with 9 bases that match TRBD1. V was pared by 4 bases and J by 13 bases, with 12 bases of the junction left unmatched. Germline values: CDR1 SGHNT, CDR2 YYREEE (reference sequence). This CDR3 comprises 15 residues. The DNA for the CDR3 is TGTGCCAGCAGCCTCGACGGGACAGGGACTGTGCCCCTCCACTTT. This sequence encodes CASSLDGTGTVPLHF.

V gene TRBV2 combines with J gene TRBJ1-2; 9 nucleotides line up with TRBD1. The ends lost 7 bases at V and 1 base at J; junction bases unmatched: 4. The germline V gene has CDR1 SNHLY and CDR2 FYNNEI. The CDR3 extends over 14 amino acids. CDR3 region: CASMRQGGNYGYTF. The DNA of the CDR3 is TGTGCCAGCATGCGACAGGGGGGTAACTATGGCTACACCTTC.

The J gene is TRBJ1-3, the V gene TRBV10-3, with a weak D call TRBD1 (6 bases). Germline CDR1 is ENHRY and CDR2 is SYGVKD. The CDR3 length is 14 residues. The germline V and J ends were trimmed by 10 bases and 0 bases, with 13 bases remaining between them. The CDR3 DNA reads TGTGCCACTAGGGACACCCACTCTGGAAACACCATATATTTT. It is translated as CATRDTHSGNTIYF.

The CDR3 coding sequence is TGTGCCAGTAGTGCGCCAGGGGGGAGAAATGGCTACACCTTC. This encodes CASSAPGGRNGYTF. This chain uses TRBV19 with TRBJ1-2; 7 bases line up with TRBD1. The trim removed 5 bases at V and 6 bases at J, leaving 9 bases unmatched. Germline assignment: CDR1 LNHDA and CDR2 SQIVND (reference sequence). This CDR3 region has 14 residues.

This clone was seen just once. The genes are TRBV3-1 (or the pseudogene TRBV3-2) and TRBJ1-6; no reliable D call. The CDR3 length is 15 residues. Germline assignment: CDR1 LGHDT and CDR2 YNNKEL (reference sequence). V lost 4 bases and J lost 9, with 16 bases in between. CDR3 protein: CASSRVGLEGSPLHF. As DNA, the CDR3 is TGTGCCAGCAGCCGGGTCGGCCTGGAGGGTTCACCCCTCCACTTT.

This clone was counted once. The chain links TRBV18 to TRBJ2-2; tentatively, D is TRBD2 (5 bases). V was clipped by 0 bases and J by 1 base, with 9 bases between them. CDR3 length equals 16 residues. Germline V gene sequence: CDR1 KGHSH, CDR2 LQKENI. The CDR3 coding sequence is TGTGCCAGCTCACCACCGCTGGGGAGGAACACCGGGGAGCTGTTTTTT. Its translation is CASSPPLGRNTGELFF.

The chain employs TRBV21-1 and TRBJ1-4; the table's D call of TRBD1 was not tested on the DNA. TRBV21-1 is listed as a pseudogene. The length of the CDR3 is 18 residues. The CDR3 nucleotides are TGTGCCAGCAGCAAACAGATTTGGGGTGACAGGGGGCGAGAAAAACTGTTTTTT. Protein: CASSKQIWGDRGREKLFF.

This clone was seen only a few times. This chain joins TRBV6-1 and TRBJ1-2; D remains ambiguous. V shed 1 base and J shed 7 bases, with 10 bases lying between them. The CDR3 sequence is 13 residues long. Germline V gene sequence: CDR1 MNHNS, CDR2 SASEGT. CDR3 loop: CASSEVTQTGYTF. CDR3 nucleotides: TGTGCCAGCAGTGAAGTCACACAAACTGGCTACACCTTC.

The chain carries TRBV18 and TRBJ2-7; maybe TRBD1 (6 bases). Germline loops: CDR1 KGHSH, CDR2 LQKENI. Trimming cost V 2 bases and J 3 bases, with 11 bases left between them. The CDR3 loop spans 14 amino acids. The CDR3 region is CASSPNRADYEQYF. CDR3 in DNA: TGTGCCAGCTCACCAAACAGGGCGGACTACGAGCAGTACTTC.

This clone was counted once. The chain carries TRBV7-2 and TRBJ1-3, with TRBD1 matching over 7 bases. Trimming cost V 7 bases and J 2 bases; bases outside gene matches: 8. The CDR3 covers 15 residues. Germline CDR1 reads SGHTA; CDR2 reads FQGNSA. The CDR3 region has the DNA TGTGCCAGCACCGCCGTGACAGGGACTGGAAACACCATATATTTT. It is translated as CASTAVTGTGNTIYF.